This T cell receptor beta chain was sequenced for a study of Graves' ophthalmopathy and Graves' hyperthyroidism. This clonotype was recorded a few times. The antigen is unknown. Amplification of the TCR beta CDR3 regions used RNA transcripts (as template). The first round was an RT-PCR with HTBI primers, and the second round was a multiplex PCR. TCRdb processed the multiplex PCR reads anew with MiXCR; each CDR3 protein has one entry. The sample consists of over a million distinct CDR3 sequences, about 40% of them appearing once. The CDR3 extends over 16 amino acids. Germline CDR1 MNHEY, CDR2 SVGAGI. Trimming removed 3 bases at V and 2 bases at J, with 16 bases between. General study points: The blood repertoire also included most expanded thyroid clonotypes above 0.001 frequency. Separation of ophthalmopathy from stable hyperthyroidism was achieved by a 13-signature model, at roughly 88% sensitivity and roughly 81% specificity.

This rearrangement joins TRBV6-5 to TRBJ2-5; TRBD1 might be the D (6 bases). The sample was peripheral blood or thyroid tissue (not recorded which). This clonotype originated in an adult man with Graves' hyperthyroidism. In DNA form, the CDR3 reads TGTGCCAGCAGTTATAATCCAGGGGCAAGTCAAGAGACCCAGTACTTC. Translation gives CASSYNPGASQETQYF.